These 6 T cell receptor beta chains originate from one sample sequenced in a study of blood T cell repertoires in COVID-19. Libraries were prepared by immunoSEQ multiplex PCR; TCRdb keeps only in-frame clonotypes and omits some of them. The sample yields 290,000 or so clones, roughly 80% seen once. Sequencing was performed on PBMCs or T cells enriched from blood (not recorded which). These receptors were obtained from a man between 35 and 55 years old who had been exposed to COVID-19.

CDR3 coding DNA: TGCAGCGTAGCCAGGGGGTTCTCCTACGAGCAGTACTTC. Amino acid sequence: CSVARGFSYEQYF. The rearrangement uses TRBV29-1 and TRBJ2-7, with 7 bases that match TRBD1. Germline loops: CDR1 SQVTM, CDR2 ANQGSEA. The ends lost 6 bases at V and 0 bases at J; junction bases unmatched: 5. The CDR3 length is 13 residues.

This clone was counted a few times. V is TRBV5-1 and J is TRBJ1-2, with TRBD1 matching 7 bases. V lost 4 bases, J lost 8 bases, and 14 bases stayed unmatched. The CDR3 runs 15 residues. CDR1 and CDR2 (germline): SGHRS, YFSETQ. This CDR3 is CASSRNPRQGDGYTF. The CDR3 DNA reads as TGCGCCAGCAGCCGCAACCCCAGACAGGGAGACGGCTACACCTTC.

This chain links TRBV4-1 with TRBJ2-2; 10 nucleotides agree with TRBD2. Germline V gene sequence: CDR1 MGHRA, CDR2 YSYEKL. This CDR3 is 17 amino acids long. V gave up 1 base and J gave up 5 bases; unmatched junction bases: 7. The CDR3 nucleotides are TGCGCCAGCAGCCAAGGGTGGTCTAGCGGGAGTACCGGGGAGCTGTTTTTT. Translating gives CASSQGWSSGSTGELFF.

The chain couples TRBV11-3 to TRBJ1-3, with D unresolved. Looked up from germline, CDR1 is SGHNT and CDR2 is YENEEA. V was shortened by 0 bases and J by 0 bases, with 3 bases between the two germline ends. The CDR3 is 14 residues long. The CDR3 reads CASSLDYSGNTIYF. For the CDR3, the DNA is TGTGCCAGCAGCTTAGACTACTCTGGAAACACCATATATTTT. Complete variable domain (other parts from reference TRBV11-3 and TRBJ1-3): EAGVVQSPRYKIIEKKQPVAFWCNPISGHNTLYWYLQNLGQGPELLIRYENEEAVDDSQLPKDRFSAERLKGVDSTLKIQPAELGDSAVYLCASSLDYSGNTIYFGEGSWLTVV.

This clone has at least ten counts. V is TRBV29-1 and J is TRBJ2-5; weak D call: TRBD1 (5 bases). The V and J ends lost 2 bases and 0 bases respectively, with 7 bases between them. This CDR3 has 13 amino acids. Germline CDR1 SQVTM, CDR2 ANQGSEA. The CDR3 here is CSVEQGNQETQYF. CDR3 sequence (DNA): TGCAGCGTTGAACAGGGCAACCAAGAGACCCAGTACTTC. Combining the CDR3 with reference TRBV29-1 and TRBJ2-5 gives the whole variable domain SAVISQKPSRDICQRGTSLTIQCQVDSQVTMMFWYRQQPGQSLTLIATANQGSEATYESGFVIDKFPISRPNLTFSTLTVSNMSPEDSSIYLCSVEQGNQETQYFGPGTRLLVL.

The gene calls are TRBV4-1 and TRBJ2-7, with D possibly matching TRBD1 (5 bases). Trimming stripped 0 bases from V and 6 bases from J, with 18 bases between. Germline loops: CDR1 MGHRA, CDR2 YSYEKL. The CDR3 consists of 16 residues. For the CDR3, the DNA is TGCGCCAGCAGCCAAGACCCGCTGGGGCGCCTGTTCGAGCAGTACTTC. This translates into CASSQDPLGRLFEQYF.